Listed here is a single T cell receptor beta chain. Antigen: not known. The sample comes from a study of cytomegalovirus exposure and HLA in healthy donors. This CDR3 contains 14 residues. The ends were cut back, 1 base at V and 1 base at J, with 7 bases in the middle. Germline V gene data show CDR1 as MGHRA and CDR2 as YSYEKL. Study-wide results and limits: Later analysis suggested most CMV-associated TCR beta chains were HLA-restricted. A later look showed TCR association rates differing by HLA locus, highest for DRB1 and lowest for HLA-C.

The PCR used 60 Vbeta and 13 Jbeta primers. Clones were read by immunoSEQ multiplex PCR, and TCRdb kept only the in-frame ones, dropping some. The sample contains over 200,000 clones, approximately 80% of which appear only once. Sequencing was performed on PBMCs. V is TRBV4-1 and J is TRBJ1-1, with D possibly TRBD1 on 5 matching bases. The clonotype comes from a woman in her 40s in good health and CMV-seronegative. This CDR3 reads CASSQGQPNTEAFF. As DNA, the CDR3 is TGCGCCAGCAGCCAAGGACAGCCGAACACTGAAGCTTTCTTT.